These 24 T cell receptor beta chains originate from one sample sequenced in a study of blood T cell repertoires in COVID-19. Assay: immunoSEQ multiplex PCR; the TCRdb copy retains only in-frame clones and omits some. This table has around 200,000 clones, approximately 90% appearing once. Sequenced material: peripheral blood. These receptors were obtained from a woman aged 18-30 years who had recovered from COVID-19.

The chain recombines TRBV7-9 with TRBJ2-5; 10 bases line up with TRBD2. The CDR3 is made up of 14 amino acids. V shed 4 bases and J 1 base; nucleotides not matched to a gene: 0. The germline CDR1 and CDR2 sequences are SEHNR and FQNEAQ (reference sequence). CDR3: CASSSSGSQETQYF. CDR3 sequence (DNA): TGTGCCAGCAGCTCTAGCGGGAGCCAAGAGACCCAGTACTTC.

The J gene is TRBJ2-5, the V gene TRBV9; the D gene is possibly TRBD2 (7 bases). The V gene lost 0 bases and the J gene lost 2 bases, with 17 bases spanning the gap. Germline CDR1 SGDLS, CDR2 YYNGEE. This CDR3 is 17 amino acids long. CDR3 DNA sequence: TGTGCCAGCAGCGTAGGATTGGGAGCGGGGACACAAGAGACCCAGTACTTC. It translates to CASSVGLGAGTQETQYF.

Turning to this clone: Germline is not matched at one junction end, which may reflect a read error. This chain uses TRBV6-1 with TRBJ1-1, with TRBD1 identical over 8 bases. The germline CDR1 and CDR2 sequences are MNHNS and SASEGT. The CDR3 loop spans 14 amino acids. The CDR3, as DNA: TGTGCCAGCAGGGAAGGACAGGGCGCCGCTGAAGCTTTCTTT. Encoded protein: CASREGQGAAEAFF.

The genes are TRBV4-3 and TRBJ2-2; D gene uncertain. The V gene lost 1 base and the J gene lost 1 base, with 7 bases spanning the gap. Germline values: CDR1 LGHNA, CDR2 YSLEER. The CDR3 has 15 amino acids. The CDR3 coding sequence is TGCGCCAGCAGCCAAGGGGCAGGGAACACCGGGGAGCTGTTTTTT. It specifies CASSQGAGNTGELFF.

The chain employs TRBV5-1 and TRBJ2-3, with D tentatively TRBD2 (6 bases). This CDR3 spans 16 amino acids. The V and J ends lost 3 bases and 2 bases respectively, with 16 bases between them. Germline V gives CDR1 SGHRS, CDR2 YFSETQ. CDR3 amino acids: CASSSGRGTNTDTQYF. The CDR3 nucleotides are TGCGCCAGCAGCTCCGGACGGGGGACGAACACAGATACGCAGTATTTT.

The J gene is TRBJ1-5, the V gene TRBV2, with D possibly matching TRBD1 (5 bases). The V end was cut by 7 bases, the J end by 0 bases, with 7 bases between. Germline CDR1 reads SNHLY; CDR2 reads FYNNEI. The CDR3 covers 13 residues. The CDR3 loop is CASIRDSNQPQHF. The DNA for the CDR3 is TGTGCCAGCATCAGGGATAGCAATCAGCCCCAGCATTTT.

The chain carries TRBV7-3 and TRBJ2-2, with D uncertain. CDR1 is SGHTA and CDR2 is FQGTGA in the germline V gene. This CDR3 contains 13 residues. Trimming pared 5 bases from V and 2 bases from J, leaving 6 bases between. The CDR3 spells CASSATNTGELFF. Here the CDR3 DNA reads TGTGCCAGCAGCGCCACTAACACCGGGGAGCTGTTTTTT. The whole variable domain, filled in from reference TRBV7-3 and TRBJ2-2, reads GAGVSQTPSNKVTEKGKYVELRCDPISGHTALYWYRQSLGQGPEFLIYFQGTGAADDSGLPNDRFFAVRPEGSVSTLKIQRTERGDSAVYLCASSATNTGELFFGEGSRLTVL.

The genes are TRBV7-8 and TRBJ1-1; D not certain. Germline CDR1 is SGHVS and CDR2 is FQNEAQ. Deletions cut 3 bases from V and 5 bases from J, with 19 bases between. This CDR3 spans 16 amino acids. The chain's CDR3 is CASSFVRGRGGTEAFF. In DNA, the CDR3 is TGTGCCAGCAGCTTCGTACGAGGACGGGGTGGTACTGAAGCTTTCTTT.

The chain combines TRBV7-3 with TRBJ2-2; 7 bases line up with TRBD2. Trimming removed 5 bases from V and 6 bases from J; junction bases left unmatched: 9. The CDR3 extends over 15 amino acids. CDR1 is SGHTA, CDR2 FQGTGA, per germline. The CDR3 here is CASSRVAGRAGELFF. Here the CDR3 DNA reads TGTGCCAGCAGCCGAGTAGCGGGTAGGGCCGGGGAGCTGTTTTTT.

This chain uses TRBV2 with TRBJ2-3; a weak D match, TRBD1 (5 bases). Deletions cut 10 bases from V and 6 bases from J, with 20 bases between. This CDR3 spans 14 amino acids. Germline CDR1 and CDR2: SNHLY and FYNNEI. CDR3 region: CATTTGQVRDTQYF. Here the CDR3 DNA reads TGTGCCACAACAACCGGACAAGTCAGGGATACGCAGTATTTT.

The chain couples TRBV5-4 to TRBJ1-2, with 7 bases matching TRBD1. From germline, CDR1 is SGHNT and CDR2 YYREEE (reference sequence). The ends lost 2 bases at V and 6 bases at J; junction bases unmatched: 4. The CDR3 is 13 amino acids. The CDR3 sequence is CASSFQGENGYTF. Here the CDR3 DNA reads TGTGCCAGCAGCTTCCAGGGGGAGAATGGCTACACCTTC.

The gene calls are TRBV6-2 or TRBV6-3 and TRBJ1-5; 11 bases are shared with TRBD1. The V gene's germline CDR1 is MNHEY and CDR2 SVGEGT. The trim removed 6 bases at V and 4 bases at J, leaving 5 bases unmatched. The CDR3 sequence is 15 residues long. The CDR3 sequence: CASSVGQGANQPQHF. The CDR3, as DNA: TGTGCCAGCAGCGTAGGACAGGGGGCAAATCAGCCCCAGCATTTT.

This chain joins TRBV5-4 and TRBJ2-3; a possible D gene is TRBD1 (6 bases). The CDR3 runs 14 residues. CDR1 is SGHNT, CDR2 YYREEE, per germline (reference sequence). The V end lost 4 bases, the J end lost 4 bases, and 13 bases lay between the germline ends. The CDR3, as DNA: TGTGCCAGCAGCACCGATTCAGGGGCAGATACGCAGTATTTT. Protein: CASSTDSGADTQYF.

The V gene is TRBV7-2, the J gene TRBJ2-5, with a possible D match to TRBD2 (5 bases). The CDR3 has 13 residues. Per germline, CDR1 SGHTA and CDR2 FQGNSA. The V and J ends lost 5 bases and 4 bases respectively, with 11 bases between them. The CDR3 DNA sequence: TGTGCCAGCAGCCGTGGGAGTAGAGAGACCCAGTACTTC. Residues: CASSRGSRETQYF.

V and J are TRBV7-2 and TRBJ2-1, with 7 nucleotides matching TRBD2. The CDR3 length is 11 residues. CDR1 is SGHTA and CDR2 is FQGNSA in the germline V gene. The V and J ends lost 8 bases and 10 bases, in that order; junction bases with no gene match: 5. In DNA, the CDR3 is TGTGCCAGCGGGAGGGAGTTGGAGCAGTTCTTC. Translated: CASGRELEQFF.

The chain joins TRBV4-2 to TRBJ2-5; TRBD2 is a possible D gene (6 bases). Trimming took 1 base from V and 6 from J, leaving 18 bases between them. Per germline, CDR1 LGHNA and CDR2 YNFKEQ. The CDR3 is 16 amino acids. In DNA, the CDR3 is TGTGCCAGCAGCCAAGCGGGTTACGAGGGAGGAAAGACCCAGTACTTC. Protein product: CASSQAGYEGGKTQYF.

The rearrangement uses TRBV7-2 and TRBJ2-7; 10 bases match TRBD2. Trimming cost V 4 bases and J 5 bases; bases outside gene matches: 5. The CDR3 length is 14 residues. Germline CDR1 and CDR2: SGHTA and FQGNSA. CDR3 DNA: TGTGCCAGCAGCTGGAGCGGGGGGGTAGACGAGCAGTACTTC. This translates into CASSWSGGVDEQYF.

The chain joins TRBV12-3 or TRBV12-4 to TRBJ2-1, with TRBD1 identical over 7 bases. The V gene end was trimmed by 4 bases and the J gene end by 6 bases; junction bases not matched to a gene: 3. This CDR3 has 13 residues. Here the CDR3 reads CASSSTGPNEQFF. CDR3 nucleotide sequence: TGTGCCAGCAGTTCGACAGGGCCCAATGAGCAGTTCTTC.

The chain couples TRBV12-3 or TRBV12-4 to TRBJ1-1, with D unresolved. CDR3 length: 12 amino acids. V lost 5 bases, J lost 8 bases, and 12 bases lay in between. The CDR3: CASSPLAAEAFF. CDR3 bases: TGTGCCAGCAGTCCCTTGGCGGCAGAAGCTTTCTTT.

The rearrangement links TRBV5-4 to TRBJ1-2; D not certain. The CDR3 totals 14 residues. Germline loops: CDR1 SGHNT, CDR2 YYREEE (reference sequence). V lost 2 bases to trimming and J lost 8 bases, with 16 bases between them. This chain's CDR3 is CASSFPGVGSGYTF. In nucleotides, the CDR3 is TGTGCCAGCAGCTTCCCCGGGGTGGGTTCGGGCTACACCTTC.

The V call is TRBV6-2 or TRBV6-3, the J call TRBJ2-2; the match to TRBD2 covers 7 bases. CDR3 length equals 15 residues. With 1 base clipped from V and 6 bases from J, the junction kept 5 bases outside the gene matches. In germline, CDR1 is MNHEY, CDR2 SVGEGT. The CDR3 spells CASSYWGRAPGELFF. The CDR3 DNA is TGTGCCAGCAGTTACTGGGGGAGGGCCCCCGGGGAGCTGTTTTTT.

The CDR3 nucleotides are TGTGCCAGTAGTACTGCGCAGGGATTTCAGCCCCAGCATTTT. Translating it yields CASSTAQGFQPQHF. The chain combines TRBV19 with TRBJ1-5; D might be TRBD1 (5 bases). V lost 4 bases and J lost 6, with 13 bases in between. The CDR3 is made up of 14 amino acids. The V gene's germline CDR1 is LNHDA and CDR2 SQIVND (reference sequence).

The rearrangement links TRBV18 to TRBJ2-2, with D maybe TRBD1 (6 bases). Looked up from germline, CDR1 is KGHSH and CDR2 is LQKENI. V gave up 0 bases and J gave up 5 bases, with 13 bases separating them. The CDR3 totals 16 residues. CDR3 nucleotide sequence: TGTGCCAGCTCACCACCGGAACAGGGAAGGACCGGGGAGCTGTTTTTT. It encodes CASSPPEQGRTGELFF.

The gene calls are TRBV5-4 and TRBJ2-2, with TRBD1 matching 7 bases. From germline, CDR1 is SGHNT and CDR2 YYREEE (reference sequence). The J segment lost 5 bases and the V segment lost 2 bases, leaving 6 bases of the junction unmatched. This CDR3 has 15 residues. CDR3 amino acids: CASSLQGLKTGELFF. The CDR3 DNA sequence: TGTGCCAGCAGCTTACAGGGGTTGAAGACCGGGGAGCTGTTTTTT.